This is a list of T cell receptor beta chains from one sample in a study of blood T cell repertoires in COVID-19. Data came from immunoSEQ multiplex PCR; TCRdb stores just in-frame clones and leaves some out. The sample lists approximately 300,000 clones; 80% to 90% were seen once. Specimen: peripheral blood. These receptors were collected from a man between 45 and 60 years old with active or convalescent COVID-19. Both conserved end residues are part of each CDR3.

len	v_gene	j_gene	CDR3aa
16	TRBV25-1	TRBJ2-2	CASSEWGQGGTGELFF
15	TRBV6-2/TRBV6-3	TRBJ2-5	CASSYSVGGAKTQYF
16	TRBV18	TRBJ1-5	CASSPGQGVSNQPQHF
15	TRBV10-3	TRBJ2-7	CAISEGSGKTYEQYF
16	TRBV7-2	TRBJ1-5	CASSIGQGLRNQPQHF
13	TRBV4-2	TRBJ2-7	CASSPTGVNEQYF
21	TRBV6-2/TRBV6-3	TRBJ2-1	CASSYSLRGGLAGVSYNEQFF
15	TRBV9	TRBJ2-4	CASSVSADIKNIQYF
14	TRBV7-8	TRBJ2-2	CASSSREGSGELFF
16	TRBV9	TRBJ2-3	CASSVRGQGATDTQYF
14	TRBV10-2	TRBJ1-6	CASSASPRNSPLHF
12	TRBV3-1/TRBV3-2	TRBJ1-6	CASSQAYSPLHF
16	TRBV2	TRBJ2-5	CASSDSGSGNGETQYF
17	TRBV7-9	TRBJ1-1	CASSPGPGRPGNTEAFF